The rows below give T cell receptor beta chains drawn from one sample of a study of beta chain features in type 1 diabetes. Clones were sequenced by immunoSEQ multiplex PCR, and TCRdb holds only the in-frame ones, with some missing. The sample has fewer than 500,000 clones, 11% to 15% seen once. Sample: naive CD4+ T cells from blood. The receptors were sampled from a man aged 25-45 years in good health. The CDR3 runs from the conserved cysteine through the conserved F or W. Each record gives: V gene, J gene, CDR3 protein.

v_gene: TRBV4-3
j_gene: TRBJ2-7
CDR3aa: CASSQEATGVYEQYF

v_gene: TRBV10-3
j_gene: TRBJ1-2
CDR3aa: CAISIQDYGYTF

v_gene: TRBV5-6
j_gene: TRBJ2-5
CDR3aa: CASSRGLQETQYF

v_gene: TRBV29-1
j_gene: TRBJ2-2
CDR3aa: CSVDLTGATGELFF

v_gene: TRBV5-6
j_gene: TRBJ2-1
CDR3aa: CASTKPGLPYNEQFF

v_gene: TRBV11-3
j_gene: TRBJ1-1
CDR3aa: CASSLALTHAEAFF

v_gene: TRBV29-1
j_gene: TRBJ2-1
CDR3aa: CSVGVWSSGYNEQFF

v_gene: TRBV5-1
j_gene: TRBJ2-1
CDR3aa: CASSWGRTASYNEQFF

v_gene: TRBV30
j_gene: TRBJ1-2
CDR3aa: CAWSDVGGYTF

v_gene: TRBV7-6
j_gene: TRBJ2-5
CDR3aa: CASSGRTSGVVGTQYF

v_gene: TRBV29-1
j_gene: TRBJ2-1
CDR3aa: CSVETRVRFF

v_gene: TRBV5-4
j_gene: TRBJ2-3
CDR3aa: CASSLMTGGDTQYF

v_gene: TRBV5-6
j_gene: TRBJ1-5
CDR3aa: CASSLGRDQPQHF

v_gene: TRBV5-6
j_gene: TRBJ2-2
CDR3aa: CASSMVAGWNTGELFF

v_gene: TRBV27
j_gene: TRBJ2-1
CDR3aa: CASSPEVLAGNYNEQFF

v_gene: TRBV29-1
j_gene: TRBJ1-1
CDR3aa: CSGFTADTEAFF

v_gene: TRBV7-2
j_gene: TRBJ2-1
CDR3aa: CASGRSYNEQFF

v_gene: TRBV12-5
j_gene: TRBJ2-1
CDR3aa: CASGLDSSYNEQFF

v_gene: TRBV30
j_gene: TRBJ2-3
CDR3aa: CAWSVGGTVGPTDTQYF

v_gene: TRBV4-3
j_gene: TRBJ2-3
CDR3aa: CASSQGPLDTQYF

v_gene: TRBV30
j_gene: TRBJ1-1
CDR3aa: CAERQGGLTEAFF

v_gene: TRBV14
j_gene: TRBJ2-7
CDR3aa: CASSQIGAGDLSEQYF

v_gene: TRBV6-5
j_gene: TRBJ2-7
CDR3aa: CASSYSGRDLQYF